The 6 T cell receptor beta chains below come from one sample, sequenced in a study of cytomegalovirus exposure and HLA in healthy donors. The PCR made use of 60 Vbeta and 13 Jbeta primers. The assay was immunoSEQ multiplex PCR, and TCRdb's table has in-frame clones only and misses some. This sample has some 57,000 clones, with around 90% found just once. Sample: PBMCs. The receptors were sampled from a man between 25 and 39 years old in good health and CMV-seropositive.

The chain employs TRBV21-1 and TRBJ2-2; whether TRBD2, the table's D call, matches the DNA was not checked. TRBV21-1 is an annotated pseudogene. The CDR3 is 23 amino acids. The CDR3, as DNA: TGTGCCAGCAGTCCCTCGGGGTTCAGAAAGACTAGCGGGACCTACCCGAACACCGGGGAGCTGTTTTTT. This sequence encodes CASSPSGFRKTSGTYPNTGELFF.

The chain carries TRBV5-1 and TRBJ2-2; 10 bases match TRBD2. J gave up 5 bases and V 5 bases, and 9 bases lay outside the gene matches. From germline, CDR1 is SGHRS and CDR2 YFSETQ. CDR3 size: 16 residues. The CDR3 reads CASSPPGLARTGELFF. CDR3 coding DNA: TGCGCCAGCAGTCCGCCGGGACTAGCGAGGACCGGGGAGCTGTTTTTT.

The chain is built from TRBV5-4 and TRBJ2-7; 7 bases are shared with TRBD1. The CDR3 length is 16 residues. V dropped 0 bases and J dropped 0; count of bases not matched to a gene: 6. Germline CDR1 and CDR2: SGHNT and YYREEE (reference sequence). CDR3 DNA: TGTGCCAGCAGCTTGGGAGGGGGCGAAAGCTCCTACGAGCAGTACTTC. This gives the protein CASSLGGGESSYEQYF.

The V gene is TRBV28, the J gene TRBJ1-5, with 8 bases matching TRBD1. The CDR3 is 16 amino acids. Trimming removed 3 bases from V and 4 bases from J; junction bases left unmatched: 8. Per the germline V gene, CDR1 is MDHEN and CDR2 is SYDVKM. CDR3 in DNA: TGTGCCAGCAGTTTGGGAGGGACAGGAATAAATCAGCCCCAGCATTTT. Translated: CASSLGGTGINQPQHF.

This clone was picked up one time. The chain uses TRBV11-3 and TRBJ2-1; maybe TRBD1 (6 bases). V was cut by 1 base and J by 4 bases, with 11 bases left in between. Germline V CDR1 and CDR2: SGHNT, YENEEA. This CDR3 contains 15 residues. CDR3 DNA sequence: TGTGCCAGCAGCTTAGTTGGACAGCTATACAATGAGCAGTTCTTC. Its translation: CASSLVGQLYNEQFF.

This sequence joins TRBV5-5 and TRBJ1-3; TRBD1 agrees at 10 bases. V lost 0 bases, J lost 2 bases, and 2 bases stayed unmatched. This CDR3 is 16 amino acids long. The germline V gene encodes CDR1 SGHKS and CDR2 YYEKEE (reference sequence). CDR3 protein: CASSLGTGGTGNTIYF. The CDR3 bases are TGTGCCAGCAGCTTGGGGACAGGGGGGACTGGAAACACCATATATTTT.